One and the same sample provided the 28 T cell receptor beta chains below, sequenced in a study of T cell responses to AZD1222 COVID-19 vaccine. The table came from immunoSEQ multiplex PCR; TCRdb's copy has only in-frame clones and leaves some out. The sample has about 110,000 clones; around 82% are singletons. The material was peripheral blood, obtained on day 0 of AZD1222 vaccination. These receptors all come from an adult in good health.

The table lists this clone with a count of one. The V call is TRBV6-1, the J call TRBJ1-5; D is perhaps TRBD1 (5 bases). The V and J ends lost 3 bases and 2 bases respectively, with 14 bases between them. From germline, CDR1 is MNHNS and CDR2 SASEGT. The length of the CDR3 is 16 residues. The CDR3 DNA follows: TGTGCCAGCAGTGAGGGGACCTTTCAGGGCAATCAGCCCCAGCATTTT. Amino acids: CASSEGTFQGNQPQHF.

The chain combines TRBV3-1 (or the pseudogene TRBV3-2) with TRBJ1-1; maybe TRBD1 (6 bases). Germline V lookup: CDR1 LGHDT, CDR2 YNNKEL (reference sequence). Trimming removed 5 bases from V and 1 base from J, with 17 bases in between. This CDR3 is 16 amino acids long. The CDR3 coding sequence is TGTGCCAGCAGCGTCAGAACAGGGACCCCGAACACTGAAGCTTTCTTT. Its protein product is CASSVRTGTPNTEAFF.

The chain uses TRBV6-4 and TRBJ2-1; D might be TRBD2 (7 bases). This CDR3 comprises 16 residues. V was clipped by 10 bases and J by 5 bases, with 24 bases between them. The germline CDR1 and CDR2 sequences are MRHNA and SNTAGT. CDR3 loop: CAIYYGGQPFDNEQFF. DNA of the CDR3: TGTGCCATATACTACGGGGGGCAGCCCTTCGACAATGAGCAGTTCTTC.

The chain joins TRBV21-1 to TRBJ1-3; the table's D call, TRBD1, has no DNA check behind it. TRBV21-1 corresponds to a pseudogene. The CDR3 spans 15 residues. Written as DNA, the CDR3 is TGTGCCAGCAGCAAGGCTAGGGGCTCTGGAAACACCATATATTTT. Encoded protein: CASSKARGSGNTIYF.

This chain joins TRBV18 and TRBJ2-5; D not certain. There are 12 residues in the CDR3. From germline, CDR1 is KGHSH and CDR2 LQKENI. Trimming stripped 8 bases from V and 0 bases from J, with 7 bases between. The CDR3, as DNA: TGTGCCAGCACCCCGTACCAAGAGACCCAGTACTTC. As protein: CASTPYQETQYF.

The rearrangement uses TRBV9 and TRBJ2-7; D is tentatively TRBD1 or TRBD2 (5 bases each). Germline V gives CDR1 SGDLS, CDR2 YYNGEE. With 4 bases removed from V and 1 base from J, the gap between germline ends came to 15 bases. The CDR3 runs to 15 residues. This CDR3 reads CASSSWDGPSYEQYF. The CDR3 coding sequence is TGTGCCAGCAGCTCGTGGGACGGACCATCCTACGAGCAGTACTTC.

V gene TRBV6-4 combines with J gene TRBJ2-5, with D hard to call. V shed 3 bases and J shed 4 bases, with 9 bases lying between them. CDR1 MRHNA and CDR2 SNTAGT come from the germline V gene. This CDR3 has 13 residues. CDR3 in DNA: TGTGCCAGCAGTGAGACGGGCCGAGAGACCCAGTACTTC. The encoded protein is CASSETGRETQYF.

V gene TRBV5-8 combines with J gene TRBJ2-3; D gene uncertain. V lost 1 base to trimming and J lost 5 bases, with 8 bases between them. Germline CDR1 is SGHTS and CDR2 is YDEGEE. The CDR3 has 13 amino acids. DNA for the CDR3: TGTGCCAGCAGCTTGTACAACGTAGATACGCAGTATTTT. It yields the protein CASSLYNVDTQYF. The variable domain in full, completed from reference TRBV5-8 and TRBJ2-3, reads EAGVTQSPTHLIKTRGQQATLRCSPISGHTSVYWYQQALGLGLQFLLWYDEGEERNRGNFPPRFSGRQFPNYSSELNVNALELEDSALYLCASSLYNVDTQYFGPGTRLTVL.

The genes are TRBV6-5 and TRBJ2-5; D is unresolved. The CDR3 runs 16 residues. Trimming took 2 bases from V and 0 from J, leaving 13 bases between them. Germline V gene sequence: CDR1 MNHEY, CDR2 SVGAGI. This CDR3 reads CASSYVRPLYQETQYF. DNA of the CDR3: TGTGCCAGCAGTTACGTCCGCCCCCTGTACCAAGAGACCCAGTACTTC.

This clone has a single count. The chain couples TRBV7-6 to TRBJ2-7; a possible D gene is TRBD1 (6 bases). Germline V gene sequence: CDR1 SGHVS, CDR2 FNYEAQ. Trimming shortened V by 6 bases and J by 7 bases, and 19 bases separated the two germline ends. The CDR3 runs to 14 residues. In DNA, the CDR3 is TGTGCCAGCAGGAACAGGGTTAGTTTTGGGGAGCAGTACTTC. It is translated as CASRNRVSFGEQYF.

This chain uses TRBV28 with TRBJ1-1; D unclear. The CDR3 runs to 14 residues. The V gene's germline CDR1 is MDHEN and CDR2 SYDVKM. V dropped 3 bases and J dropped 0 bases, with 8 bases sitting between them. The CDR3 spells CASSFGRMNTEAFF. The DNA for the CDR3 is TGTGCCAGCAGTTTTGGGCGGATGAACACTGAAGCTTTCTTT.

This chain's CDR3 is CASSQEWKQVSSYEQYF. In DNA, the CDR3 is TGCGCCAGCAGCCAAGAGTGGAAACAGGTTAGCTCCTACGAGCAGTACTTC. The chain recombines TRBV4-1 with TRBJ2-7; possibly TRBD1 for D (5 bases). The CDR3 is 17 amino acids. V lost 0 bases to trimming and J lost 0 bases, with 15 bases between them. Germline values: CDR1 MGHRA, CDR2 YSYEKL.

DNA of the CDR3: TGTGCCAGCAGCCCAGACAGGGGGCAGAACTATGGCTACACCTTC. This sequence encodes CASSPDRGQNYGYTF. The chain links TRBV9 to TRBJ1-2; 10 nucleotides align to TRBD1. Per germline, CDR1 SGDLS and CDR2 YYNGEE. V trimming: 4 bases; J trimming: 2 bases; junction bases outside the gene matches: 5. There are 15 residues in the CDR3.

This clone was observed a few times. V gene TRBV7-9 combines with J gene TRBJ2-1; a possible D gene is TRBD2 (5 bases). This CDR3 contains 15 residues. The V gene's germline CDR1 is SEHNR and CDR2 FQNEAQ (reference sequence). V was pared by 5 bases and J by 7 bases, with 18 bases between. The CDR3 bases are TGTGCCAGCAGCCCGCCTAGGAGGATGGGAAATGAGCAGTTCTTC. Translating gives CASSPPRRMGNEQFF.

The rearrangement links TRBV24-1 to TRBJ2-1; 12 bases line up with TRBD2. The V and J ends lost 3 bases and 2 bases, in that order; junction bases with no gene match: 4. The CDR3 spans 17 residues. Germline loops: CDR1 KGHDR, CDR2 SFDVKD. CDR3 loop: CATSDGTSGSPYNEQFF. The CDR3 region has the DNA TGTGCCACCAGTGATGGGACTAGCGGGTCCCCCTACAATGAGCAGTTCTTC.

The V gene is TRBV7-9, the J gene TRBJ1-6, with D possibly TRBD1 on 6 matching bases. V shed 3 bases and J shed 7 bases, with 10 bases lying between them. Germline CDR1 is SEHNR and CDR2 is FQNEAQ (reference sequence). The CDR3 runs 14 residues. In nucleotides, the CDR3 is TGTGCCAGCAGCTTGACCAGGGGAAATTCACCCCTCCACTTT. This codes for CASSLTRGNSPLHF.

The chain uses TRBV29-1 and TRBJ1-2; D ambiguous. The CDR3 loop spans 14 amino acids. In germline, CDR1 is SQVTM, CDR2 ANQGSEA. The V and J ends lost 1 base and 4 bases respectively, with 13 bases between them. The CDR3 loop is CSVEGRGQTYGYTF. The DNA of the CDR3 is TGCAGCGTTGAAGGACGGGGTCAAACCTATGGCTACACCTTC.

This chain's CDR3 is CASTPQGQGEDYGYTF. CDR3 bases: TGCGCCAGCACCCCACAGGGACAGGGGGAGGACTATGGCTACACCTTC. V usage is TRBV10-1 and J usage is TRBJ1-2, with 11 positions matching TRBD1. Trimming removed 7 bases from V and 3 bases from J; junction bases left unmatched: 10. The V gene's germline CDR1 is WNHNN and CDR2 SYGVQD (reference sequence). This CDR3 region has 16 residues.

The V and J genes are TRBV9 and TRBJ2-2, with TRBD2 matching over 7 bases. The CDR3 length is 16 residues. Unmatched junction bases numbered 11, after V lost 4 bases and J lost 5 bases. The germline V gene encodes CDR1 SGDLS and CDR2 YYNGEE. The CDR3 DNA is TGTGCCAGCAGCCCTCGGGGAAGCGGGATTACCGGGGAGCTGTTTTTT. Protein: CASSPRGSGITGELFF.

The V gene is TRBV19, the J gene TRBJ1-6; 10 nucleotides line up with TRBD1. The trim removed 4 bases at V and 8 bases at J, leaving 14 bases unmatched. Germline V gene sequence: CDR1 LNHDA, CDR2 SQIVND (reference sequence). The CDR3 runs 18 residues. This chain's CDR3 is CASSKRRDRGYDHSPLHF. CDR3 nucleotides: TGTGCCAGTAGTAAACGCCGGGACAGGGGATATGATCATTCACCCCTCCACTTT.

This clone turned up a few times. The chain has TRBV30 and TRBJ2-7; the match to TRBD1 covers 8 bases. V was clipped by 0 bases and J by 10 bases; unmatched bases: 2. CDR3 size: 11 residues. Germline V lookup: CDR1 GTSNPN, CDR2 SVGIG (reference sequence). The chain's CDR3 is CAWSVDRAQYF. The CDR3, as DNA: TGTGCCTGGAGTGTGGACAGGGCCCAGTACTTC. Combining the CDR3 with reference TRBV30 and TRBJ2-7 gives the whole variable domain SQTIHQWPATLVQPVGSPLSLECTVEGTSNPNLYWYRQAAGRGLQLLFYSVGIGQISSEVPQNLSASRPQDRQFILSSKKLLLSDSGFYLCAWSVDRAQYFGPGTRLTVT.

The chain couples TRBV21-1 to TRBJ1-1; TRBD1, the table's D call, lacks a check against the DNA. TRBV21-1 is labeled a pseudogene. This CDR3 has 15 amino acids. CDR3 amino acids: CASSKVDRGTTEAFF. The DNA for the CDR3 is TGTGCCAGCAGCAAAGTGGACAGGGGGACCACTGAAGCTTTCTTT.

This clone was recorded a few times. CDR3 nucleotides: TGTGCCAGCAGCCCCCTACGTCTGGGACTAAGGGACAATGAGCAGTTCTTC. It is translated as CASSPLRLGLRDNEQFF. This sequence joins TRBV7-8 and TRBJ2-1; TRBD2 matches 7 bases. Germline CDR1 is SGHVS and CDR2 is FQNEAQ. V shed 5 bases and J 5 bases; nucleotides not matched to a gene: 15. The CDR3 has 17 residues.

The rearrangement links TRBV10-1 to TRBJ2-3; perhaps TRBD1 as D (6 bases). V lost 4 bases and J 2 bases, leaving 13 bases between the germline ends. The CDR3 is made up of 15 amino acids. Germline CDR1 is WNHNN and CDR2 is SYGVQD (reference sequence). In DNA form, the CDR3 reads TGCGCCAGCAGTGTGCGGCAGGGGCCCACAGATACGCAGTATTTT. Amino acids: CASSVRQGPTDTQYF.

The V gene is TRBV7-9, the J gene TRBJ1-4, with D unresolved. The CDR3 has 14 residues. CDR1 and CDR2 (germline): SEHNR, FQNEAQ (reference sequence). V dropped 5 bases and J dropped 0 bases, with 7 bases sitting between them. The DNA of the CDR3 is TGTGCCAGCAGCGAGGTTACAACTAATGAAAAACTGTTTTTT. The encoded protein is CASSEVTTNEKLFF.

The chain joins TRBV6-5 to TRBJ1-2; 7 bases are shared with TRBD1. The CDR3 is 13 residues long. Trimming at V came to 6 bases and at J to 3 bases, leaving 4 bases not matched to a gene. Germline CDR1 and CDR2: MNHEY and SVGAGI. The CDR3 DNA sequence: TGTGCCAGCAGCCCACAGGGGTACTATGGCTACACCTTC. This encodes CASSPQGYYGYTF.

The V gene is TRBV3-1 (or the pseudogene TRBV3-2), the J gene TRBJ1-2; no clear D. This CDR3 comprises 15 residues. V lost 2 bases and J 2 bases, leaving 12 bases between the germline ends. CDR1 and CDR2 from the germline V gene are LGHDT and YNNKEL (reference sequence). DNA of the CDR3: TGTGCCAGCAGCCAAAGGCGCAGTGCCAACTATGGCTACACCTTC. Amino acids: CASSQRRSANYGYTF.

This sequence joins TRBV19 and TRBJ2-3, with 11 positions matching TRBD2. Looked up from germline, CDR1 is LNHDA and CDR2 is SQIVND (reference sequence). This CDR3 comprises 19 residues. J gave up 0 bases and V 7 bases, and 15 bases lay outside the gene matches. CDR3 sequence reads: CASNPGLADIWSSTDTQYF. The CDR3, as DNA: TGTGCCAGTAACCCGGGACTAGCGGATATTTGGAGTAGCACAGATACGCAGTATTTT.